This TCR beta chain was sequenced during a study of blood T cell repertoires in COVID-19. The wider study: PBMCs, B-cell-depleted T cells, or T cells provided the cDNA or gDNA that made up the material.

In the original processing: Reference gene primer amplification gave nucleated cell count estimates. Clones were read by immunoSEQ multiplex PCR, and TCRdb kept only the in-frame ones, dropping some. V and J calls and clone size are those listed in that table; D and trimming were worked out from the DNA. The data hold approximately 100,000 clones, with roughly 89% observed a single time. Trimming took off 1 base at V and 10 bases at J, with 7 bases between the two ends. Looked up from germline, CDR1 is SGHTA and CDR2 is FQGNSA. CDR3 length: 12 residues. The rearrangement joins TRBV7-2 to TRBJ1-4, with no clear D. This TCR was recovered from a human donor with acute or convalescent COVID-19. The donor label of this sample is uncertain. The sequencing sample was made of peripheral blood. CDR3 protein: CASSLGRGKLFF. CDR3 in DNA: TGTGCCAGCAGCTTAGGGAGAGGAAAACTGTTTTTT.